These T cell receptor beta chains were read from a single sample in a study of shared clonotypes between healthy human individuals. Repertoires were generated with immunoSEQ multiplex PCR, while TCRdb's copy carries only in-frame clones and drops some. Here the sample spans more than 550,000 clones, about two thirds being singletons. What was sequenced was memory CD4+ T cells sorted from blood. These receptors originate from a woman younger than 45 in good health. The CDR3 runs from the conserved cysteine through the conserved F or W.

17,TRBV2,CASSNGLAGYSSYEQYF
15,TRBV25-1,CASSELWEPNYEQYF
16,TRBV11-3,CASSLSTGRENQPQHF
18,TRBV5-1,CASSLEQGIGSGANVLTF
13,TRBV28,CASSPDMIRGYTF
18,TRBV30,CACLLAGAPPLIIYEQYF
17,TRBV19,CASSIRAGGALYNEQFF
14,TRBV25-1,CASSGDRGKNIQYF
14,TRBV27,CASARGQARYEQYF
15,TRBV7-9,CASSLQGLAQETQYF
15,TRBV28,CASRPTAGGRNEQFF
16,TRBV5-4,CASSSTDIDSTDTQYF
14,TRBV7-2,CASSLGGASATQYF
15,TRBV5-1,CASSLPGGNTDTQYF
13,TRBV28,CASSPTTNYGYTF
14,TRBV7-9,CASSIDPRSNEQYF
14,TRBV19,CASSIAGTDETQYF
14,TRBV19,CASSTGTGSQPQHF
19,TRBV7-9,CASSPEDLGGVSGANVLTF
12,TRBV6-1,CASSERTNEQFF
15,TRBV15,CATSRDGQGYTEAFF
13,TRBV5-1,CASSLDWGQVQFF
17,TRBV4-1,CASSQVRYGTESYEQYF
13,TRBV5-6,CASSLGLRNEQFF
12,TRBV11-3,CASSLGGEEQYF
15,TRBV4-1,CASSQAKGVTDTQYF
15,TRBV5-1,CASSATVDSGNTIYF
16,TRBV29-1,CSAEQPGQKLNYGYTF
14,TRBV28,CASTTAGMNTEAFF
15,TRBV5-6,CASSLGTSDTGELFF
16,TRBV6-4,CASSGELAHSYNEQFF
16,TRBV16,CASSHPGHNAKNIQYF
16,TRBV9,CASSGTSGRGVNEQYF
13,TRBV29-1,CSVEYDRGYEQYF
15,TRBV5-4,CASSSGLAGLYEQYF
15,TRBV7-2,CASSPDYTSTDTQYF
13,TRBV18,CASSHRETYEQYF
16,TRBV15,CATSRGPGGANNEQFF
14,TRBV6-5,CASTFERGNTEAFF
16,TRBV10-2,CASSESVGGLVYGYTF
14,TRBV7-9,CASSLGYDQETQYF
14,TRBV6-6,CASSRLAGVDEQYF
12,TRBV28,CASRRLDNEQFF
16,TRBV6-1,CASSEGGGRGADTQYF
13,TRBV28,CASSLMGGTEAFF
14,TRBV19,CASSIRGVRTEAFF
14,TRBV4-1,CASSQGGGQGNRTF
14,TRBV5-1,CASRHQGDTYEQYF
15,TRBV7-9,CASSPDAGGQETQYF
17,TRBV4-1,CASSPSRGGSGNTEAFF
15,TRBV6-1,CASSAQGIANYGYTF
12,TRBV7-2,CASSSYGDTQYF
17,TRBV2,CASSEALRTVMNTEAFF
14,TRBV11-3,CASSSTGLTGELFF
13,TRBV10-1,CASSDISNQPQHF